Each of the 16 T cell receptor beta chains below was sequenced from the same sample in a study of T-cell memory formation after mild COVID-19. One entry per CDR3 protein, called by TCRdb with MiXCR from the 5' RACE reads. The table shows 55,000 to 70,000 distinct CDR3 sequences, with roughly a quarter occurring only once. The specimen sequenced was PBMCs or a T cell subset sorted from them (not recorded which). The source is a man between 18 and 35 years old who had mild COVID-19 (a few samples of this study predate the infection). Cell type and time point are not known.

The CDR3 is CASSAGTGAQPQHF. CDR3 nucleotide sequence: TGTGCCAGCAGTGCCGGGACAGGGGCTCAGCCCCAGCATTTT. The chain has TRBV2 and TRBJ1-5; TRBD1 agrees at 10 bases. In germline, CDR1 is SNHLY, CDR2 FYNNEI. The ends lost 4 bases at V and 6 bases at J; junction bases unmatched: 3. CDR3 size: 14 residues.

The genes are TRBV4-3 and TRBJ2-6; D gene uncertain. Germline V CDR1 and CDR2: LGHNA, YSLEER. The CDR3 runs 16 residues. V shed 1 base and J shed 1 base, with 8 bases lying between them. The CDR3 DNA is TGCGCCAGCAGCCAAGTGACCGGGTCTGGGGCCAACGTCCTGACTTTC. This codes for CASSQVTGSGANVLTF.

This clonotype was seen a few times. The J gene is TRBJ2-2, the V gene TRBV6-1; unclear D gene. The ends were cut back, 4 bases at V and 6 bases at J, with 3 bases in the middle. The CDR3 covers 11 residues. Looked up from germline, CDR1 is MNHNS and CDR2 is SASEGT. The CDR3 reads CASSVAGELFF. As DNA, the CDR3 is TGTGCCAGCAGTGTAGCCGGGGAGCTGTTTTTT.

The chain couples TRBV10-3 to TRBJ2-7; 14 bases line up with TRBD2. Losses at the gene ends were 2 bases for V and 4 bases for J; bases not matched to a gene: 1. This CDR3 region has 15 residues. Germline V gene sequence: CDR1 ENHRY, CDR2 SYGVKD. The CDR3 protein is CAISEGLAGGYEQYF. CDR3 DNA sequence: TGTGCCATCAGTGAGGGACTAGCGGGGGGATACGAGCAGTACTTC.

The chain combines TRBV5-1 with TRBJ2-7, with D unclear. The CDR3 spans 14 residues. With 4 bases removed from V and 2 bases from J, the gap between germline ends came to 13 bases. The germline CDR1 and CDR2 sequences are SGHRS and YFSETQ. The CDR3 spells CASSQTVATYEQYF. In DNA form, the CDR3 reads TGCGCCAGCAGCCAAACAGTTGCCACCTACGAGCAGTACTTC.

This clonotype was found a few times. V is TRBV6-1 and J is TRBJ1-1, with 7 positions matching TRBD1. J was trimmed by 0 bases and V by 7 bases; bases with no gene match: 11. Germline assignment: CDR1 MNHNS and CDR2 SASEGT. The CDR3 is 16 residues long. The CDR3 DNA sequence: TGTGCCAGCAAACACCGGGACAGCTTACTGAACACTGAAGCTTTCTTT. Amino acids: CASKHRDSLLNTEAFF.

This chain joins TRBV5-6 and TRBJ2-5, with 10 bases fitting TRBD2. CDR3 length equals 16 residues. CDR1 SGHDT and CDR2 YYEEEE come from the germline V gene. V was clipped by 0 bases and J by 5 bases; unmatched bases: 7. CDR3 loop: CASSLGSGGAMETQYF. In DNA, the CDR3 is TGTGCCAGCAGCTTGGGGAGCGGGGGGGCGATGGAGACCCAGTACTTC.

This clonotype has a handful of counts. V is TRBV11-3 and J is TRBJ2-1, with 15 bases fitting TRBD2. The V gene's germline CDR1 is SGHNT and CDR2 YENEEA. Trimming cost V 4 bases and J 2 bases; bases outside gene matches: 3. CDR3 size: 17 residues. CDR3 in amino acids: CASSYGLAGGPYNEQFF. CDR3 in DNA: TGTGCCAGCAGCTACGGACTAGCGGGGGGGCCCTACAATGAGCAGTTCTTC.

This clonotype showed up just a few times. The V and J genes are TRBV7-6 and TRBJ2-3; D unresolved. Per the germline V gene, CDR1 is SGHVS and CDR2 is FNYEAQ. The CDR3 has 14 residues. V lost 2 bases to trimming and J lost 2 bases, with 8 bases between them. This CDR3 reads CASSLRGSTDTQYF. The DNA for the CDR3 is TGTGCCAGCAGCTTACGCGGATCCACAGATACGCAGTATTTT. Variable domain in full (rest from reference TRBV7-6 and TRBJ2-3): GAGVSQSPRYKVTKRGQDVALRCDPISGHVSLYWYRQALGQGPEFLTYFNYEAQQDKSGLPNDRFSAERPEGSISTLTIQRTEQRDSAMYRCASSLRGSTDTQYFGPGTRLTVL.

This chain uses TRBV10-3 with TRBJ2-7, with TRBD1 matching over 7 bases. The CDR3 contains 11 residues. CDR1 ENHRY and CDR2 SYGVKD come from the germline V gene. J was trimmed by 3 bases and V by 10 bases; bases with no gene match: 3. Here the CDR3 DNA reads TGTGCCACCTGGGACAGCTACGAGCAGTACTTC. As protein: CATWDSYEQYF.

This clonotype was detected only a few times. V is TRBV6-5 and J is TRBJ2-7, with D possibly TRBD1 on 5 matching bases. V lost 2 bases and J 3 bases, leaving 8 bases between the germline ends. Germline V gives CDR1 MNHEY, CDR2 SVGAGI. This CDR3 spans 13 amino acids. CDR3 residues: CASSYAQGYEQYF. CDR3 DNA: TGTGCCAGCAGTTACGCGCAGGGCTACGAGCAGTACTTC.

This clonotype showed up just a few times. This rearrangement joins TRBV28 to TRBJ1-2; unclear D gene. The CDR3 covers 12 residues. Per the germline V gene, CDR1 is MDHEN and CDR2 is SYDVKM. V lost 5 bases to trimming and J lost 8 bases, with 12 bases between them. CDR3 DNA: TGTGCCAGCAGTCCCGGGATTGTCGGCTACACCTTC. Protein product: CASSPGIVGYTF.

V usage is TRBV6-2 or TRBV6-3 and J usage is TRBJ1-5; TRBD1 matches at 8 bases. With 2 bases clipped from V and 5 bases from J, the junction kept 5 bases outside the gene matches. This CDR3 comprises 15 residues. Germline values: CDR1 MNHEY, CDR2 SVGEGT. The CDR3 coding sequence is TGTGCCAGCAGTTACGGTCGACAGGGGTATCAGCCCCAGCATTTT. It is translated as CASSYGRQGYQPQHF.

The CDR3 DNA is TGCGCCAGCAGCCAGGCGGGACAGGAGAACACTGAAGCTTTCTTT. The encoded protein is CASSQAGQENTEAFF. This chain connects TRBV4-3 to TRBJ1-1; 8 positions agree with TRBD1. Germline assignment: CDR1 LGHNA and CDR2 YSLEER. V was pared by 3 bases and J by 1 base, with 4 bases of the junction left unmatched. The length of the CDR3 is 15 residues.

This clonotype appeared once. The genes are TRBV4-1 and TRBJ2-5; 12 nucleotides match TRBD2. J was trimmed by 4 bases and V by 0 bases; bases with no gene match: 9. The germline V gene encodes CDR1 MGHRA and CDR2 YSYEKL. CDR3 length: 18 amino acids. The CDR3 here is CASSQEGLAGLGGETQYF. The CDR3 DNA is TGCGCCAGCAGCCAAGAAGGACTAGCGGGGTTAGGTGGAGAGACCCAGTACTTC.

There are a few counts of this clonotype. J is TRBJ2-1 and V is TRBV7-6, with D hard to call. The CDR3 extends over 14 amino acids. V gave up 2 bases and J gave up 10 bases, with 15 bases separating them. Germline V lookup: CDR1 SGHVS, CDR2 FNYEAQ. The DNA for the CDR3 is TGTGCCAGCAGCTTAACTGACGACACTCGGGAGCAGTTCTTC. As protein: CASSLTDDTREQFF.